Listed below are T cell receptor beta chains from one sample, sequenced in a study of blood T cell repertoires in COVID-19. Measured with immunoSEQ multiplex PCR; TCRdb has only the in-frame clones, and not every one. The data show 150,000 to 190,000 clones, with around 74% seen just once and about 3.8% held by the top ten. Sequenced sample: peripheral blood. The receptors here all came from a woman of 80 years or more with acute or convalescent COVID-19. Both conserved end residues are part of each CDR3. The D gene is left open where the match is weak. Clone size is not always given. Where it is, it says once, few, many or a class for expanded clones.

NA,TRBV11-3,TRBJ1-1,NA,CASSLGEGNTEAFF,TGTGCCAGCAGCTTAGGGGAGGGGAACACTGAAGCTTTCTTT
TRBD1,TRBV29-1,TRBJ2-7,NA,CSVETDRDYEQYF,TGCAGCGTTGAAACGGACAGGGACTACGAGCAGTACTTC
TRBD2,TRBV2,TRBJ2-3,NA,CASRPGLAGPDTQYF,TGTGCCAGCAGGCCGGGACTAGCGGGCCCGGATACGCAGTATTTT
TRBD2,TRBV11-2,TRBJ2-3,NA,CASRQIKREYPDTQYF,TGTGCCAGCAGACAAATAAAGCGGGAGTATCCAGATACGCAGTATTTT
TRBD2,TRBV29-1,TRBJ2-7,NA,CSAWTSSLDEQYF,TGCAGCGCATGGACTAGCTCTCTCGACGAGCAGTACTTC
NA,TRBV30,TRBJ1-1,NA,CAWSVDRVNTEAFF,TGTGCCTGGAGTGTAGACAGAGTGAACACTGAAGCTTTCTTT
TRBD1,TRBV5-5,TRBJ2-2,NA,CASSEGAVYDTGELFF,TGTGCCAGCAGCGAGGGGGCGGTGTATGACACCGGGGAGCTGTTTTTT
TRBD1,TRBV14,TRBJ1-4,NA,CASSRGTGNEKLFF,TGTGCCAGCAGCCGGGGGACAGGGAATGAAAAACTGTTTTTT
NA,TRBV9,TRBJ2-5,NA,CASSVAAGGETQYF,TGTGCCAGCAGCGTCGCCGCGGGTGGAGAGACCCAGTACTTC
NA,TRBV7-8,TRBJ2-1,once,CASSLGERRGYNEQFF,TGTGCCAGCAGCTTAGGGGAGCGGAGGGGCTACAATGAGCAGTTCTTC
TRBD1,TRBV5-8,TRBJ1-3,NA,CASSTNYRGSGNTIYF,TGTGCCAGCAGCACAAACTACAGGGGATCCGGAAACACCATATATTTT
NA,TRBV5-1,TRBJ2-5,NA,CASGGDRGTQETQYF,TGCGCCAGCGGCGGGGATCGGGGGACCCAAGAGACCCAGTACTTC
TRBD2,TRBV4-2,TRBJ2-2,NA,CASTLGLAGNTGELFF,TGTGCCAGCACCTTGGGACTAGCGGGGAACACCGGGGAGCTGTTTTTT
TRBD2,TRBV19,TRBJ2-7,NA,CASSLATSGSYEQYF,TGTGCCAGTAGTCTAGCAACTAGCGGAAGCTACGAGCAGTACTTC
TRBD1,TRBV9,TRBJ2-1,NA,CASSVVGRGRGEQFF,TGTGCCAGCAGCGTAGTTGGCAGGGGGCGGGGTGAGCAGTTCTTC
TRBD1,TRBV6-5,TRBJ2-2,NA,CASQGQGAGELFF,TGTGCCAGCCAAGGACAGGGGGCCGGGGAGCTGTTTTTT
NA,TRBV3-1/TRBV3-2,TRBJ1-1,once,CASSQEGGGIEAFF,TGTGCCAGCAGCCAAGAAGGTGGCGGGATTGAAGCTTTCTTT
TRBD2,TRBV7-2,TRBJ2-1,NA,CASSLAGAYNEQFF,TGTGCCAGCAGCCTAGCGGGAGCTTACAATGAGCAGTTCTTC